Presented here are 14 T cell receptor beta chains from one specimen sequenced in a study of shared clonotypes between healthy human individuals (TCRdb year 2020). The library relied on the immunoSEQ multiplex PCR assay. In its TCRdb copy, this immuneACCESS table keeps in-frame sequences only and misses some clones. Where compared with another copy, unresolved V genes explain less than half of these, and the others have no known cause. For this sample there are about 980,000 clones; approximately 80% appear just once. Around 1.5% of the sample is taken by the ten largest. Material for sequencing was memory CD4+ T cells sorted from blood. According to the study, the label for this sample's cell subset or site signals: CD45RA-negative fraction. These TCRs come from a man aged 18 to 35 in good health.

The V and J genes are TRBV7-9 and TRBJ1-6; 8 nucleotides line up with TRBD1. Trimming removed 3 bases from V and 10 bases from J; junction bases left unmatched: 5. Germline values: CDR1 SEHNR, CDR2 FQNEAQ (reference sequence). The CDR3 runs to 14 residues. CDR3 loop: CASSFGQGRSPLHF. The CDR3 DNA reads as TGTGCCAGCAGCTTTGGACAGGGTCGGTCACCCCTCCACTTT. The full variable domain, in which reference TRBV7-9 and TRBJ1-6 provide the parts outside the CDR3, is DTGVSQNPRHKITKRGQNVTFRCDPISEHNRLYWYRQTLGQGPEFLTYFQNEAQLEKSRLLSDRFSAERPKGSFSTLEIQRTEQGDSAMYLCASSFGQGRSPLHFGNGTRLTVT.

This chain joins TRBV2 and TRBJ2-2, with 8 bases matching TRBD2. Germline-derived CDR1 and CDR2 are SNHLY and FYNNEI. The CDR3 has 14 residues. V lost 11 bases, J lost 4 bases, and 9 bases stayed unmatched. Here the CDR3 reads CASRAGVGTGELFF. The DNA of the CDR3 is TGTGCCTCCCGAGCGGGAGTGGGCACCGGGGAGCTGTTTTTT.

The chain employs TRBV29-1 and TRBJ2-5, with 10 bases matching TRBD2. Germline CDR1 reads SQVTM; CDR2 reads ANQGSEA. Losses at the gene ends were 3 bases for V and 2 bases for J; bases not matched to a gene: 9. The CDR3 loop spans 16 amino acids. DNA for the CDR3: TGCAGCGTTGAGCCCGTAGCGGGAGGAGGACAAGAGACCCAGTACTTC. Protein sequence: CSVEPVAGGGQETQYF. Supplemented by reference TRBV29-1 and TRBJ2-5, the full variable domain reads SAVISQKPSRDICQRGTSLTIQCQVDSQVTMMFWYRQQPGQSLTLIATANQGSEATYESGFVIDKFPISRPNLTFSTLTVSNMSPEDSSIYLCSVEPVAGGGQETQYFGPGTRLLVL.

This chain connects TRBV18 to TRBJ1-2; 7 nucleotides agree with TRBD1. This CDR3 is built from 15 residues. Looked up from germline, CDR1 is KGHSH and CDR2 is LQKENI. The V gene end was trimmed by 2 bases and the J gene end by 5 bases; junction bases not matched to a gene: 8. The CDR3 DNA sequence: TGTGCCAGCTCACCAGACGGACAGGCCCTATATGGCTACACCTTC. Its translation is CASSPDGQALYGYTF. Looking up the rest from reference TRBV18 and TRBJ1-2 gives the full variable domain: NAGVMQNPRHLVRRRGQEARLRCSPMKGHSHVYWYRQLPEEGLKFMVYLQKENIIDESGMPKERFSAEFPKEGPSILRIQQVVRGDSAAYFCASSPDGQALYGYTFGSGTRLTVV.

The V and J genes are TRBV27 and TRBJ2-3; 8 bases agree with TRBD1. Per the germline V gene, CDR1 is MNHEY and CDR2 is SMNVEV (reference sequence). V was clipped by 5 bases and J by 0 bases; unmatched bases: 7. The CDR3 totals 16 residues. CDR3 in amino acids: CASSRRTGTSTDTQYF. In nucleotides, the CDR3 is TGTGCCAGCAGTCGCCGGACAGGGACTAGCACAGATACGCAGTATTTT.

The chain joins TRBV5-4 to TRBJ2-3; 13 bases are a match to TRBD2. V gave up 4 bases and J gave up 0 bases; unmatched junction bases: 5. The germline V gene has CDR1 SGHNT and CDR2 YYREEE (reference sequence). The CDR3 totals 17 residues. In DNA form, the CDR3 reads TGTGCCAGCAGCCCACTAGCGGGAGGGATTAGCACAGATACGCAGTATTTT. This codes for CASSPLAGGISTDTQYF.

The chain is built from TRBV19 and TRBJ1-5; D is ambiguous. Trimming removed 10 bases from V and 0 bases from J, with 19 bases in between. Germline values: CDR1 LNHDA, CDR2 SQIVND (reference sequence). This CDR3 is 16 amino acids long. The chain's CDR3 is CATTRNSLNSNQPQHF. The CDR3 coding sequence is TGTGCCACCACCCGGAACAGCCTTAATAGCAATCAGCCCCAGCATTTT. Using reference TRBV19 and TRBJ1-5 for the parts outside the CDR3, the full variable domain is DGGITQSPKYLFRKEGQNVTLSCEQNLNHDAMYWYRQDPGQGLRLIYYSQIVNDFQKGDIAEGYSVSREKKESFPLTVTSAQKNPTAFYLCATTRNSLNSNQPQHFGDGTRLSIL.

The rearrangement uses TRBV11-2 and TRBJ1-1; tentative D call: TRBD1 (5 bases). The CDR3 is made up of 15 amino acids. The germline gives CDR1 SGHAT, CDR2 FQNNGV. V was clipped by 0 bases and J by 5 bases, with 13 bases between them. The DNA for the CDR3 is TGTGCCAGCAGCTTAGATCGGGTGGGGGGGACTGAAGCTTTCTTT. Translated, it gives CASSLDRVGGTEAFF.

The chain is built from TRBV30 and TRBJ1-6, with D tentatively TRBD1 (5 bases). Deletions cut 2 bases from V and 8 bases from J, with 16 bases between. The germline V gene encodes CDR1 GTSNPN and CDR2 SVGIG (reference sequence). The CDR3 extends over 15 amino acids. The CDR3, as DNA: TGTGCCTGGAGTCAGGGAGGAACATACTATTCACCCCTCCACTTT. Translation: CAWSQGGTYYSPLHF.

As concerns this clone: Other DNA variants within this sample encode the same CDR3. The J gene is TRBJ1-5, the V gene TRBV7-9; 9 bases are shared with TRBD1. The V gene end was trimmed by 3 bases and the J gene end by 7 bases; junction bases not matched to a gene: 7. The germline V gene encodes CDR1 SEHNR and CDR2 FQNEAQ (reference sequence). This CDR3 comprises 15 residues. The CDR3, as DNA: TGTGCCAGCAGCTTGGGACAGGGTTGGGGCCAGCCCCAGCATTTT. It translates to CASSLGQGWGQPQHF.

This chain joins TRBV5-6 and TRBJ2-7, with D unresolved. Germline CDR1 SGHDT, CDR2 YYEEEE. The germline V and J ends were trimmed by 3 bases and 3 bases, with 19 bases remaining between them. The CDR3 runs to 16 residues. The CDR3 nucleotides are TGTGCCAGCAGCTCAGGTCAGGTGCGAGTAGGCTACGAGCAGTACTTC. This codes for CASSSGQVRVGYEQYF.

This clone has only one observation. The chain has TRBV6-1 and TRBJ1-2; D remains ambiguous. CDR3 length: 15 amino acids. The ends were cut back, 7 bases at V and 2 bases at J, with 17 bases in the middle. Germline CDR1 and CDR2: MNHNS and SASEGT. CDR3 nucleotide sequence: TGTGCCAGCACCCGAGGGAGGTTCTTGAACTATGGCTACACCTTC. Its protein product is CASTRGRFLNYGYTF.

This chain uses TRBV1 with TRBJ2-1; the table's D call of TRBD2 was not tested on the DNA. TRBV1 is a pseudogene. The length of the CDR3 is 19 residues. CDR3 sequence: CTSSPKPGLAGGPHNEQFF. The DNA for the CDR3 is TGCACCAGCAGCCCCAAACCGGGACTAGCGGGAGGGCCCCACAATGAGCAGTTCTTC.

This clone was observed many times. V is TRBV14 and J is TRBJ2-3, with 7 bases that match TRBD2. V shed 4 bases, J shed 3 bases, and the junction held 10 bases outside the gene matches. The V gene's germline CDR1 is SGHDN and CDR2 FVKESK. CDR3 length: 16 residues. The CDR3 nucleotides are TGTGCCAGCAGCCTCCATGCGGGAGTACAAACAGATACGCAGTATTTT. Protein sequence: CASSLHAGVQTDTQYF.